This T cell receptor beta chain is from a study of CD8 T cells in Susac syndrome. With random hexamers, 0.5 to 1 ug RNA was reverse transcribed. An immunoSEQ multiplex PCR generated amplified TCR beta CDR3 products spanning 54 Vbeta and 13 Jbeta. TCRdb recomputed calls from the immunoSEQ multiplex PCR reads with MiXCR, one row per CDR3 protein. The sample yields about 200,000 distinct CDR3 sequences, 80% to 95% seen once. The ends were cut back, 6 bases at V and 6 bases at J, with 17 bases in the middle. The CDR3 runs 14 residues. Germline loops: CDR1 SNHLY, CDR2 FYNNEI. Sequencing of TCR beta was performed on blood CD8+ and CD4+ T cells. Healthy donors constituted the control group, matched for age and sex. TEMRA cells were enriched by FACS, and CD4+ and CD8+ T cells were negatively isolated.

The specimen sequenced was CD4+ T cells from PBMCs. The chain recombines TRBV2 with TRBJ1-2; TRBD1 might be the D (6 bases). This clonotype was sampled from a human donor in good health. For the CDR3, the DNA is TGTGCCAGCAGCCCCACCGGGACAATAAATGGCTACACCTTC. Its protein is CASSPTGTINGYTF. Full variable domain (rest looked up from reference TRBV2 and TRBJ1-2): EPEVTQTPSHQVTQMGQEVILRCVPISNHLYFYWYRQILGQKVEFLVSFYNNEISEKSEIFDDQFSVERPDGSNFTLKIRSTKLEDSAMYFCASSPTGTINGYTFGSGTRLTVV.